A selection of T cell receptor beta chains follows, all from one sample in a study of blood T cells in healthy people across ages. TCRdb ran MiXCR on the 5' RACE reads and lists one entry per CDR3 protein. The table lists hundreds of thousands of distinct CDR3 sequences, 27% of them singletons. These sequences were also reported in another study, on T cells of mothers and their children.

The material sequenced was blood. These TCRs come from a boy aged 2 to 9 in good health. CDR3s include the opening cysteine and the closing phenylalanine or tryptophan.

TRBV6-5	TRBJ2-1	CASSYAGEGVGEQFF
TRBV7-3	TRBJ2-3	CASSRTSGGADTQYF
TRBV7-9	TRBJ2-3	CASSSTSSGRSTDTQYF
TRBV11-2	TRBJ1-3	CASSRDRGVANTIYF
TRBV6-5	TRBJ2-7	CASSLNRDRVSEQYF
TRBV3-1	TRBJ2-5	CASSQQVEATQYF
TRBV6-5	TRBJ2-5	CASSYSPGPETRYF
TRBV6-2/TRBV6-3	TRBJ1-5	CASSYTPQPQHF
TRBV15	TRBJ2-5	CATRRDRAQETQYF
TRBV7-6	TRBJ1-4	CASSSWRGGSNEKLFF
TRBV6-5	TRBJ1-2	CASSYSQVNYGYTF
TRBV12-3/TRBV12-4	TRBJ1-1	CASSPGQGAVGATEAFF
TRBV6-5	TRBJ2-3	CASSYSGRTSGGAVDTQYF
TRBV29-1	TRBJ1-1	CSVAPTSAAFF
TRBV19	TRBJ2-7	CATADPGQGYEQYF
TRBV7-6	TRBJ1-2	CASSLDSGGYTF
TRBV4-1	TRBJ2-4	CASSQISIAKNIQYF
TRBV7-7	.	CASSRLEGAWALGKQETQYF
TRBV11-1	TRBJ2-6	CASSLRATAGGFLVSGANVLTF
TRBV2	TRBJ2-1	CARSGGALNEQFF
TRBV27	TRBJ1-1	CASSWGGTLNTEAFF
TRBV11-2	TRBJ2-5	CASSSGIGQGKGETQYF
TRBV12-3/TRBV12-4	.	CASRSDGTRTTTISNEQFF
TRBV7-9	TRBJ1-2	CASRPPRDRNYGYTF
TRBV6-5	TRBJ1-1	CASSYSNGARAFF
TRBV20-1	TRBJ2-1	CSAKTSGYNEQFF